A selection of T cell receptor beta chains follows, all from one sample in a study of T-cell memory formation after mild COVID-19. From the 5' RACE reads, TCRdb called clonotypes with MiXCR, one entry per CDR3 protein. The sample consists of around 470,000 distinct CDR3 sequences, roughly 20% of them appearing once. The sequenced sample consisted of PBMCs or a T cell subset sorted from them (not recorded which). The receptors derive from an adult woman who had mild COVID-19 (a few samples of this study predate the infection). Cell type and time point are not known. Both conserved end residues are part of each CDR3. The D gene is left open where the match is weak. Expanded clones get a size class; other rows say once, few or many, or leave the size out.

TRBV7-8	TRBJ2-3	few	TRBD2	CASSLVSTGGGYTDTQYF	TGTGCCAGCAGCTTAGTGTCAACCGGGGGGGGTTACACAGATACGCAGTATTTT
TRBV7-9	TRBJ1-2	NA	TRBD1	CASSGTGGPNYGYTF	TGTGCCAGCAGCGGAACAGGGGGTCCCAACTATGGCTACACCTTC
TRBV5-1	TRBJ2-1	few	NA	CASELGGSQGNEQFF	TGCGCCAGCGAGCTAGGAGGGTCCCAGGGGAATGAGCAGTTCTTC
TRBV5-6	TRBJ1-4	NA	NA	CASSLAAGQGEKLFF	TGTGCCAGCAGCTTGGCGGCAGGGCAGGGTGAAAAACTGTTTTTT
TRBV25-1	TRBJ2-1	NA	NA	CASSDLSPTSYNEQFF	TGTGCCAGCAGTGACCTTAGTCCGACCTCCTACAATGAGCAGTTCTTC
TRBV12-3/TRBV12-4	TRBJ1-2	few	NA	CASTNTRYGYTF	TGTGCCAGCACTAACACTCGCTATGGCTACACCTTC
TRBV4-3	TRBJ2-3	few	NA	CASSSRALTDTQYF	TGCGCCAGCAGCAGTCGGGCTCTCACAGATACGCAGTATTTT
TRBV30	TRBJ1-5	few	TRBD1	CAWSGTGGVRNQPQHF	TGTGCCTGGAGTGGGACAGGGGGAGTGAGGAATCAGCCCCAGCATTTT
TRBV6-6	TRBJ1-1	NA	NA	CASTSVDAAEAFF	TGTGCCAGCACCTCCGTAGATGCGGCTGAAGCTTTCTTT
TRBV4-1	TRBJ2-7	NA	TRBD2	CASSQVGLAGGSYEQYF	TGCGCCAGCAGCCAAGTAGGACTAGCGGGGGGCTCCTACGAGCAGTACTTC
TRBV6-5	TRBJ2-3	NA	NA	CASVGIAADTQYF	TGTGCCAGCGTCGGGATCGCCGCAGATACGCAGTATTTT
TRBV5-1	TRBJ2-1	NA	NA	CASSLDNTRIQFF	TGCGCCAGCAGCTTGGATAACACCCGGATTCAGTTCTTC
TRBV11-3	TRBJ2-3	NA	NA	CASSLVALADTQYF	TGTGCCAGCAGCTTAGTAGCGTTAGCGGATACGCAGTATTTT
TRBV4-3	TRBJ2-3	NA	TRBD2	CASSQEKAGGPTDTQYF	TGCGCCAGCAGCCAAGAGAAGGCGGGAGGGCCGACAGATACGCAGTATTTT
TRBV7-9	TRBJ2-7	few	NA	CASRDSLREQYF	TGTGCCAGCCGGGATTCTCTTCGTGAGCAGTACTTC